This T cell receptor beta chain was sequenced for a study of blood T cell repertoires in COVID-19. For the study at large: In each case, the material was cDNA or gDNA derived from T cells, B-cell-depleted T cells, or PBMCs.

Germline V lookup: CDR1 SGHDT, CDR2 YYEEEE. Between the trimmed V and J ends, which lost 0 bases and 0 bases, there was a span of 12 bases. The CDR3 is made up of 16 amino acids. This table comes from immunoSEQ multiplex PCR, and its TCRdb copy is limited to in-frame clones, with some not included. The sample carries fewer than 25,000 clones, nearly 90% recorded once. This clone was seen once. This clonotype was obtained from a man between 65 and 85 years old with acute or convalescent COVID-19. The V gene is TRBV5-6, the J gene TRBJ1-2; D is undetermined. Sequencing used peripheral blood. The CDR3 spells CASSLDMDYSNYGYTF. Written as DNA, the CDR3 is TGTGCCAGCAGCTTGGATATGGACTACTCTAACTATGGCTACACCTTC.